Each of the 23 T cell receptor beta chains below was sequenced from the same sample in a study of T cells in Graves' hyperthyroidism and ophthalmopathy. Using RNA transcripts as the source, TCR beta CDR3 regions were amplified. The TCR CDR3 first-round RT-PCR relied on the HTBI primer set. TCRdb re-called the multiplex PCR reads through MiXCR, storing one row per CDR3 protein. Seen here are roughly 280,000 distinct CDR3 sequences, over 15% observed once, and the top ten hold approximately 60%. The sequenced sample was blood. These receptors were collected from a woman aged 55-70 years with Graves' ophthalmopathy.

This clonotype was seen repeatedly, ten times or more. The chain couples TRBV2 to TRBJ2-2; a possible D gene is TRBD1 (6 bases). The V gene lost 5 bases and the J gene lost 7 bases, with 14 bases spanning the gap. This CDR3 contains 14 residues. Germline V gene data show CDR1 as SNHLY and CDR2 as FYNNEI. CDR3: CASSPQGVVGELFF. The CDR3 DNA sequence: TGTGCCAGCAGTCCACAGGGTGTGGTCGGGGAGCTGTTTTTT.

This clonotype was detected ten times or more. This chain uses TRBV11-2 with TRBJ2-7, with TRBD1 matching over 8 bases. CDR1 and CDR2 from the germline V gene are SGHAT and FQNNGV. With V trimmed by 5 bases and J by 2 bases, 5 bases remained unmatched. This CDR3 region has 14 residues. The CDR3 DNA sequence: TGTGCCAGCAGCCTCCGGACAGGGACCTACGAGCAGTACTTC. It specifies CASSLRTGTYEQYF.

In this sample, this clonotype turned up a few times. The gene calls are TRBV12-3 or TRBV12-4 and TRBJ2-1; tentative D call: TRBD1 (5 bases). Trimming took off 3 bases at V and 1 base at J, with 10 bases between the two ends. The CDR3 is made up of 15 amino acids. CDR3 loop: CASSFDDSSYNEQFF. The CDR3 region has the DNA TGTGCCAGCAGTTTTGACGACAGTTCCTACAATGAGCAGTTCTTC.

This clonotype was seen repeatedly, ten times or more. The chain has TRBV12-3 or TRBV12-4 and TRBJ2-5, with 8 bases fitting TRBD2. The junction had 19 bases not matched to a gene; V was cut back by 3 bases and J by 4 bases. This CDR3 region has 19 residues. The DNA of the CDR3 is TGTGCCAGCAGTTTGATCCGGACTTCCGACGGGGGGGCGGGAGAGACCCAGTACTTC. Translating it yields CASSLIRTSDGGAGETQYF.

This clonotype was seen ten or more times. The V and J genes are TRBV28 and TRBJ2-6; D gene ambiguous. CDR1 and CDR2 (germline): MDHEN, SYDVKM. The CDR3 length is 14 residues. V lost 4 bases to trimming and J lost 3 bases, with 7 bases between them. The CDR3 DNA is TGTGCCAGCAGTTCCCCGGTTGGGGCCAACGTCCTGACTTTC. This translates into CASSSPVGANVLTF.

The chain employs TRBV12-5 and TRBJ2-5, with a possible D match to TRBD1 (7 bases). V dropped 1 base and J dropped 4 bases, with 10 bases sitting between them. Per germline, CDR1 LGHNT and CDR2 FRNRAP. This CDR3 has 14 residues. The CDR3 DNA is TGTGCTAGTGGTTTGGGACAGGGAGGAGAGACCCAGTACTTC. Its translation: CASGLGQGGETQYF. Full variable domain (missing parts from reference TRBV12-5 and TRBJ2-5): DARVTQTPRHKVTEMGQEVTMRCQPILGHNTVFWYRQTMMQGLELLAYFRNRAPLDDSGMPKDRFSAEMPDATLATLKIQPSEPRDSAVYFCASGLGQGGETQYFGPGTRLLVL.

This clonotype was seen ten or more times. The V gene is TRBV5-1, the J gene TRBJ2-7; no reliable D call. CDR1 and CDR2 from the germline V gene are SGHRS and YFSETQ. The V gene lost 4 bases and the J gene lost 4 bases, with 9 bases spanning the gap. The CDR3 contains 12 residues. The CDR3 is CASSGSFYEQYF. The CDR3 nucleotides are TGCGCCAGCAGCGGCAGCTTTTACGAGCAGTACTTC.

Regarding this clonotype: A junction boundary mismatches the germline segment, possibly from a read error. The chain joins TRBV7-2 to TRBJ2-5, with D perhaps TRBD1 (5 bases). CDR1 is SGHTA, CDR2 FQGNSA, per germline. The CDR3 is made up of 12 amino acids. CDR3 in amino acids: CASSLATETQCF. DNA for the CDR3: TGTGCCAGCAGCTTAGCGACAGAGACCCAGTGCTTC.

This sequence joins TRBV11-2 and TRBJ2-7; D possibly corresponds to TRBD1 (6 bases). CDR1 SGHAT and CDR2 FQNNGV come from the germline V gene. The CDR3 extends over 15 amino acids. V gave up 4 bases and J gave up 2 bases, with 15 bases separating them. CDR3 protein: CASSSEVDRPYEQYF. CDR3 DNA sequence: TGTGCCAGCAGCTCCGAGGTGGACAGACCCTACGAGCAGTACTTC.

This clonotype appeared a few times. This chain joins TRBV24-1 and TRBJ2-1; D unresolved. The CDR3 length is 12 residues. Trimming took 4 bases from V and 9 from J, leaving 9 bases between them. Germline V gene data show CDR1 as KGHDR and CDR2 as SFDVKD. For the CDR3, the DNA is TGTGCCACCAGTGAAAGTTGGCGTGAGCAGTTCTTC. This translates into CATSESWREQFF.

This clonotype appeared a few times. V usage is TRBV19 and J usage is TRBJ1-5; D is possibly TRBD1 (5 bases). The germline V gene encodes CDR1 LNHDA and CDR2 SQIVND (reference sequence). The length of the CDR3 is 16 residues. V lost 7 bases and J lost 0, with 16 bases in between. CDR3 loop: CASNLGEGLSNQPQHF. The CDR3, as DNA: TGTGCCAGTAACCTGGGCGAGGGACTTAGCAATCAGCCCCAGCATTTT.

V is TRBV29-1 and J is TRBJ2-5; the D gene is possibly TRBD1 (5 bases). The CDR3 covers 13 residues. The germline gives CDR1 SQVTM, CDR2 ANQGSEA. V was pared by 7 bases and J by 5 bases, with 17 bases between. CDR3 in amino acids: CSAERQLRETQYF. Here the CDR3 DNA reads TGCAGCGCCGAAAGACAGCTCCGGGAGACCCAGTACTTC.

This clonotype appeared many times. The V and J genes are TRBV5-1 and TRBJ2-1; tentatively, D is TRBD1 or TRBD2 (5 bases each). Germline V gene sequence: CDR1 SGHRS, CDR2 YFSETQ. Trimming took off 4 bases at V and 7 bases at J, with 24 bases between the two ends. This CDR3 comprises 17 residues. The CDR3 spells CASSVALAGQRINEQFF. As DNA, the CDR3 is TGCGCCAGCAGCGTGGCCCTAGCAGGGCAGAGGATTAATGAGCAGTTCTTC.

Comment on this clonotype: A single base separates this from a much larger clone, so it may be a read error. The CDR3 does not close with the conserved phenylalanine or tryptophan, likely indicating a read error. The chain combines TRBV20-1 with TRBJ2-7; D is perhaps TRBD1 or TRBD2 (5 bases each). Germline V lookup: CDR1 DFQATT, CDR2 SNEGSKA (reference sequence). This CDR3 comprises 15 residues. V lost 6 bases to trimming and J lost 2 bases, with 20 bases between them. The CDR3 nucleotides are TGCAGTGCCTGGGGGTCGAGAGCAAACCCCTACGAGCAGTACCTC. Amino acids: CSAWGSRANPYEQYL.

This clonotype was seen repeatedly, ten times or more. The rearrangement uses TRBV6-2 or TRBV6-3 and TRBJ1-6, with a possible D match to TRBD1 (5 bases). The V and J ends lost 7 bases and 11 bases respectively, with 21 bases between them. Germline CDR1 and CDR2: MNHEY and SVGEGT. The CDR3 extends over 15 amino acids. The CDR3, as DNA: TGTGCCAGCATATACGACAGACGTCCTGGGGCACCCCTCCACTTT. Its protein product is CASIYDRRPGAPLHF.

In its sample, this clonotype was seen many times. This rearrangement joins TRBV7-2 to TRBJ2-1; 7 positions match TRBD1. This CDR3 is 15 amino acids long. V gave up 4 bases and J gave up 4 bases; unmatched junction bases: 7. Germline values: CDR1 SGHTA, CDR2 FQGNSA. The CDR3 nucleotides read TGTGCCAGCAGCTCCCTCCGGGACAGATACAATGAGCAGTTCTTC. Protein sequence: CASSSLRDRYNEQFF.

This clonotype has only a few counts. The rearrangement joins TRBV4-2 to TRBJ2-2; TRBD2 might be the D (6 bases). Germline V gene lookup returns CDR1 LGHNA and CDR2 YNFKEQ. This CDR3 has 14 amino acids. The V end lost 0 bases, the J end lost 7 bases, and 9 bases lay between the germline ends. CDR3 bases: TGTGCCAGCAGCCAAGAAGGAGGGGACGGGGAGCTGTTTTTT. Encoded protein: CASSQEGGDGELFF.

This clonotype showed up just a few times. This chain uses TRBV4-2 with TRBJ1-3; D call uncertain. The CDR3 runs 17 residues. The germline V gene encodes CDR1 LGHNA and CDR2 YNFKEQ. Between the trimmed V and J ends, which lost 4 bases and 0 bases, there was a span of 16 bases. DNA for the CDR3: TGTGCCAGCAGCCCCACTGGAGGGCTTCTCTCTGGAAACACCATATATTTT. It codes for CASSPTGGLLSGNTIYF.

This clonotype was detected only a few times. CDR3 in amino acids: CASSLAGLAGGEQFF. Here the CDR3 DNA reads TGTGCCAGCAGCTTAGCGGGACTAGCGGGCGGTGAGCAGTTCTTC. V gene TRBV7-9 combines with J gene TRBJ2-1; TRBD2 matches 12 bases. The CDR3 totals 15 residues. Germline V CDR1 and CDR2: SEHNR, FQNEAQ (reference sequence). The ends lost 0 bases at V and 9 bases at J; junction bases unmatched: 3.

The chain couples TRBV4-3 to TRBJ1-1, with D uncertain. V gave up 0 bases and J gave up 5 bases, with 13 bases separating them. Germline-derived CDR1 and CDR2 are LGHNA and YSLEER. The CDR3 is 15 amino acids. Here the CDR3 reads CASSQDSGRLTEAFF. CDR3 DNA sequence: TGCGCCAGCAGCCAAGATAGCGGTAGGTTAACTGAAGCTTTCTTT.

This clonotype showed up many times. This CDR3 reads CASSLLRTGGYSPLHF. CDR3 in DNA: TGTGCCAGCAGCCTTTTGAGGACAGGGGGATATTCACCCCTCCACTTT. The chain recombines TRBV12-3 or TRBV12-4 with TRBJ1-6, with 10 bases identical to TRBD1. The CDR3 consists of 16 residues. Trimming cost V 6 bases and J 8 bases; bases outside gene matches: 10.

The chain uses TRBV27 and TRBJ1-1; D is perhaps TRBD1 (5 bases). Germline assignment: CDR1 MNHEY and CDR2 SMNVEV (reference sequence). Trimming took off 1 base at V and 13 bases at J, with 16 bases between the two ends. The CDR3 runs 13 residues. In nucleotides, the CDR3 is TGTGCCAGCAGTTTATTCGGGGGGGGATACCTTTTCTTT. The encoded protein is CASSLFGGGYLFF.

This clonotype was observed at least ten times. This rearrangement joins TRBV6-2 or TRBV6-3 to TRBJ1-2, with D possibly TRBD1 on 5 matching bases. In germline, CDR1 is MNHEY, CDR2 SVGEGT. V lost 6 bases to trimming and J lost 0 bases, with 8 bases between them. This CDR3 has 13 amino acids. This chain's CDR3 is CASRGPTNYGYTF. CDR3 DNA sequence: TGTGCCAGCAGGGGACCTACTAACTATGGCTACACCTTC.